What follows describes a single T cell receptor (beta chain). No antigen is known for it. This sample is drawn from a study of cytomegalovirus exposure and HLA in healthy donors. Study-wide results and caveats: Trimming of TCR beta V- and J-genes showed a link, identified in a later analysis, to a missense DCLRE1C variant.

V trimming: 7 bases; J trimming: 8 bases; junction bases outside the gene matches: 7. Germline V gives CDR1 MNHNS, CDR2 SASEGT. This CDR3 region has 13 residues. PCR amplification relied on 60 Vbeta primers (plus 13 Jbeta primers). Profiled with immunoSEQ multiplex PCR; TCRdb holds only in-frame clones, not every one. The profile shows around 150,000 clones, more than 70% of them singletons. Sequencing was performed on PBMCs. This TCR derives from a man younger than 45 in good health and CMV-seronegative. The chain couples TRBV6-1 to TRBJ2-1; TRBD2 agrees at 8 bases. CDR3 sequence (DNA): TGTGCCAGCATTACGTCGGGGGGGGATGAGCAGTTCTTC. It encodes CASITSGGDEQFF.